The entry below describes one T cell receptor (beta chain). In the study's own analysis: Using reference gene primer amplification, nucleated cell counts were estimated. Sequencing was performed with immunoSEQ multiplex PCR; in TCRdb, only in-frame clones are kept and a portion is missing. V and J calls plus clone size are reproduced from that table; the DNA served to infer D and trimming. The sample records 120,000 to 150,000 clones, more than 75% being singletons. The germline CDR1 and CDR2 sequences are LNHDA and SQIVND (reference sequence). V was pared by 4 bases and J by 5 bases, with 4 bases of the junction left unmatched. The CDR3 extends over 13 amino acids. These data come from a study of blood T cell repertoires in COVID-19. About the research overall: Both acute and convalescent COVID-19 samples were obtained from the United States, Italy and Spain. PBMCs, B-cell-depleted T cells, or T cells provided the cDNA or gDNA that made up the material.

The sample consisted of peripheral blood. The rearrangement links TRBV19 to TRBJ2-5, with 7 bases lining up with TRBD1. The receptor's source is a man in his forties or fifties who had recovered from COVID-19. CDR3 region: CASSSDREETQYF. The CDR3 bases are TGTGCCAGTAGTAGTGACAGGGAGGAGACCCAGTACTTC.